Given below is one TCR beta chain in context. The V and J ends lost 6 bases and 7 bases, in that order; junction bases with no gene match: 7. CDR3 length: 14 residues. CDR1 is SNHLY and CDR2 is FYNNEI in the germline V gene. Adults between roughly 18 and 90 years of age took part from some 25 US areas. Participants' own reports of clinical history determined their cohort assignment. The entry originates in a study of blood T cell repertoires in COVID-19. As for the study in general: In each case, the material was cDNA or gDNA derived from T cells, B-cell-depleted T cells, or PBMCs.

As originally analysed: How many nucleated cells were present was estimated from reference gene primer amplification. The data were produced by immunoSEQ multiplex PCR, yet TCRdb's version contains in-frame clones alone and is incomplete. V and J calls and clone size are those listed in that table; D and trimming were worked out from the DNA. The sample lists fewer than 450,000 clones, nearly 90% occurring once. The specimen sequenced was PBMCs or T cells enriched from blood (not recorded which). This receptor was obtained from a middle-aged woman with acute COVID-19. The genes are TRBV2 and TRBJ2-1, with 9 bases identical to TRBD1. The CDR3 region has the DNA TGTGCCAGCAGCTACACAGGGGGCTGGAATGAGCAGTTCTTC. As protein: CASSYTGGWNEQFF.